This entry lists 9 T cell receptor beta chains sequenced from one sample in a study of technical replicates of blood from a handful of donors. TCRdb's copy holds only in-frame clones and misses some; the assay was immunoSEQ multiplex PCR. The sample holds tens of thousands of clones, about 97% seen once. The source material was T cells isolated from PBMCs. All receptors come from a human donor in good health.

The V and J genes are TRBV28 and TRBJ2-5; the D is unclear. The CDR3 is made up of 14 amino acids. Trimming stripped 6 bases from V and 2 bases from J, with 13 bases between. Germline CDR1 and CDR2: MDHEN and SYDVKM. Here the CDR3 DNA reads TGTGCCAGCAGGGCTGGTGGCATACAAGAGACCCAGTACTTC. Translated, it gives CASRAGGIQETQYF.

The CDR3 loop reads CASSHSTSGVSYNEQFF. The CDR3 DNA reads as TGTGCCAGCAGCCATTCGACTAGCGGGGTCTCCTACAATGAGCAGTTCTTC. The V and J genes are TRBV7-6 and TRBJ2-1, with 11 bases fitting TRBD2. CDR1 and CDR2 (germline): SGHVS, FNYEAQ. Trimming cost V 5 bases and J 0 bases; bases outside gene matches: 6. The CDR3 extends over 17 amino acids.

V is TRBV21-1 and J is TRBJ1-1; whether TRBD1, the table's D call, matches the DNA was not checked. TRBV21-1 is a documented pseudogene. CDR3 length: 20 residues. CDR3 residues: CASSDRDRATWGVDDAEAFF. CDR3 sequence (DNA): TGTGCCAGCAGCGACCGGGACAGGGCCACATGGGGGGTAGACGACGCTGAAGCTTTCTTT.

The chain has TRBV6-4 and TRBJ2-3; 8 bases fit TRBD2. The CDR3 is made up of 15 amino acids. V lost 0 bases and J lost 10; bases outside the gene matches: 9. The V gene's germline CDR1 is MRHNA and CDR2 SNTAGT. In nucleotides, the CDR3 is TGTGCCAGCAGTGACTCGACGAGCGGGAGCCGTCCGCAGTATTTT. Encoded protein: CASSDSTSGSRPQYF.

CDR3 in amino acids: CASRLQPGGPENTEAFF. CDR3 coding DNA: TGTGCCAGCAGGCTTCAACCAGGGGGCCCGGAGAACACTGAAGCTTTCTTT. This sequence joins TRBV27 and TRBJ1-1; 8 positions agree with TRBD1. Looked up from germline, CDR1 is MNHEY and CDR2 is SMNVEV (reference sequence). This CDR3 comprises 17 residues. V lost 6 bases and J lost 1; bases outside the gene matches: 13.

This rearrangement joins TRBV4-1 to TRBJ2-5, with 10 positions matching TRBD2. Germline CDR1 reads MGHRA; CDR2 reads YSYEKL. The CDR3 length is 16 residues. V trimming: 1 base; J trimming: 5 bases; junction bases outside the gene matches: 7. CDR3 in amino acids: CASSQGELAGRETQYF. The CDR3 nucleotides are TGCGCCAGCAGCCAAGGCGAACTAGCGGGAAGGGAGACCCAGTACTTC.

This chain connects TRBV5-1 to TRBJ2-1; 12 bases fit TRBD2. The germline V gene has CDR1 SGHRS and CDR2 YFSETQ. V trimming: 3 bases; J trimming: 9 bases; junction bases outside the gene matches: 7. This CDR3 contains 15 residues. The CDR3, as DNA: TGCGCCAGCAGCTCCAATCTAGCGGGAGGGACTGAGCAGTTCTTC. Encoded protein: CASSSNLAGGTEQFF.

The chain is built from TRBV5-4 and TRBJ2-1; 10 nucleotides align to TRBD1. With V trimmed by 3 bases and J by 6 bases, 6 bases remained unmatched. The CDR3 loop spans 15 amino acids. CDR1 and CDR2 from the germline V gene are SGHNT and YYREEE (reference sequence). CDR3 sequence (DNA): TGTGCCAGCAGCTCCGGGACAGGGGTGCCCAATGAGCAGTTCTTC. Amino acids: CASSSGTGVPNEQFF. The entire variable domain, with the rest obtained from reference TRBV5-4 and TRBJ2-1, is as follows: ETGVTQSPTHLIKTRGQQVTLRCSSQSGHNTVSWYQQALGQGPQFIFQYYREEENGRGNFPPRFSGLQFPNYSSELNVNALELDDSALYLCASSSGTGVPNEQFFGPGTRLTVL.

This chain connects TRBV28 to TRBJ1-1; 12 bases line up with TRBD1. V was pared by 3 bases and J by 4 bases, with 6 bases of the junction left unmatched. Per the germline V gene, CDR1 is MDHEN and CDR2 is SYDVKM. CDR3 length equals 16 residues. CDR3 nucleotide sequence: TGTGCCAGCAGTTTGCCGGGACAGGGGGCTCTCACTGAAGCTTTCTTT. Translation gives CASSLPGQGALTEAFF. The full variable domain, rest sourced from reference TRBV28 and TRBJ1-1, is DVKVTQSSRYLVKRTGEKVFLECVQDMDHENMFWYRQDPGLGLRLIYFSYDVKMKEKGDIPEGYSVSREKKERFSLILESASTNQTSMYLCASSLPGQGALTEAFFGQGTRLTVV.